These 2 T cell receptor beta chains originate from one sample sequenced in a study of identical twins. Each CDR3 protein is one row after TCRdb ran MiXCR on the 5' RACE reads. The sample holds roughly 250,000 distinct CDR3 sequences, roughly 13% seen once. The specimen was memory (CD45RO+) T cells sorted from blood. The receptors here all came from a woman between 18 and 30 years old in good health.

The chain carries TRBV20-1 and TRBJ1-1, with no clear D. This CDR3 region has 13 residues. Germline V gene data show CDR1 as DFQATT and CDR2 as SNEGSKA (reference sequence). Trimming left V 1 base short and J 1 base short, with 7 bases between. This chain's CDR3 is CSARVGGNTEAFF. The CDR3 coding sequence is TGCAGTGCTAGAGTTGGCGGGAACACTGAAGCTTTCTTT.

This clonotype was counted between two and nine times. This chain joins TRBV7-9 and TRBJ2-7; D possibly corresponds to TRBD2 (6 bases). Looked up from germline, CDR1 is SEHNR and CDR2 is FQNEAQ (reference sequence). This CDR3 has 15 amino acids. V was pared by 6 bases and J by 2 bases, with 17 bases between. The CDR3 region is CASRPPGLGTYEQYF. The CDR3 bases are TGTGCCAGCAGACCTCCGGGACTGGGAACCTACGAGCAGTACTTC. The full variable domain, with the rest looked up from reference TRBV7-9 and TRBJ2-7, is DTGVSQNPRHKITKRGQNVTFRCDPISEHNRLYWYRQTLGQGPEFLTYFQNEAQLEKSRLLSDRFSAERPKGSFSTLEIQRTEQGDSAMYLCASRPPGLGTYEQYFGPGTRLTVT.